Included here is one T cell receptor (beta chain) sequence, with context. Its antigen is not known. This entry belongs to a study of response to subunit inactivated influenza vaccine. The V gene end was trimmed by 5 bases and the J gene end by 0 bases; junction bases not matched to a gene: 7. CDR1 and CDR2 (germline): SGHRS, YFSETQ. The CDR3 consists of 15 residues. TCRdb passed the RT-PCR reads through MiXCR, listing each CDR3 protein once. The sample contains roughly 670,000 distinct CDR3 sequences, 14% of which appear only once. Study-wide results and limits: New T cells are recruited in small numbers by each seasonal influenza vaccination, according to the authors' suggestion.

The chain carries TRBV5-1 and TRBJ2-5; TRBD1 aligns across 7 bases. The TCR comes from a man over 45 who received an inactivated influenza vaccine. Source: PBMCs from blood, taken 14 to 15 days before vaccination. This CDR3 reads CASRPGQPYQETQYF. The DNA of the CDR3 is TGCGCCAGCAGGCCGGGACAGCCGTACCAAGAGACCCAGTACTTC.